The entry below gives a single T cell receptor (beta chain) sequence along with its context. The sample belongs to a study of blood T cell repertoires in COVID-19. Study background: COVID-19 samples collected from the United States, Italy and Spain covered acute and convalescent phases. The cDNA or gDNA used as material had been derived from T cells, B-cell-depleted T cells, or PBMCs.

Clones were read by immunoSEQ multiplex PCR, and TCRdb kept only the in-frame ones, dropping some. Of around 46,000 clones detected, approximately 85% appear once; the ten largest clones hold roughly a third. Seattle patients were enrolled while actively infected and followed longitudinally. This CDR3 contains 16 residues. V was pared by 4 bases and J by 1 base, with 16 bases between. In germline, CDR1 is MDHEN, CDR2 SYDVKM. Sequenced sample: peripheral blood. The V and J genes are TRBV28 and TRBJ1-1; a weak D match, TRBD1 (6 bases). The TCR was taken from a woman aged 80 or over with COVID-19, enrolled during active disease. Written as DNA, the CDR3 is TGTGCCAGCAGTTACACCCCCACACAGGGGAACACTGAAGCTTTCTTT. Protein sequence: CASSYTPTQGNTEAFF.